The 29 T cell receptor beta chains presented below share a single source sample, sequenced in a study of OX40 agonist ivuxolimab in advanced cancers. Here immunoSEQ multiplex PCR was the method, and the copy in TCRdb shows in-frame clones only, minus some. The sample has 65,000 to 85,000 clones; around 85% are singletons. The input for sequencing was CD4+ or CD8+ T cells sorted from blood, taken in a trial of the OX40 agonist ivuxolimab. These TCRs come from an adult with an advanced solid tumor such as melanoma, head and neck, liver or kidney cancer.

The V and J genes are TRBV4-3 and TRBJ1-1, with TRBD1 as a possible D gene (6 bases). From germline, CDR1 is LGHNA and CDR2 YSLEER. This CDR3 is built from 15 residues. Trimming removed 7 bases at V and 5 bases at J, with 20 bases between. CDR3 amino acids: CASTKGGGLGTEAFF. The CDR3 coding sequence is TGCGCCAGCACCAAAGGGGGGGGGCTCGGAACTGAAGCTTTCTTT.

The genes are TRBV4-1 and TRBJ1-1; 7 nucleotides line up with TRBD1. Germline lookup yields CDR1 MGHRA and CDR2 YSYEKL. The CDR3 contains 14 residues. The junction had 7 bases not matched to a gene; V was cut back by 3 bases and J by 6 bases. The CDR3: CASSQRVRGAEAFF. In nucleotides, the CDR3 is TGCGCCAGCAGCCAGAGGGTCAGGGGGGCTGAAGCTTTCTTT.

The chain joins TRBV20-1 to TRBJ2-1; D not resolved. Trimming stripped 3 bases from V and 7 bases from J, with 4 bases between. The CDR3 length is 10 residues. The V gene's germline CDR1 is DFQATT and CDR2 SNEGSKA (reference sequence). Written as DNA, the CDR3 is TGCAGTGCTAGTAGTAATGAGCAGTTCTTC. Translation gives CSASSNEQFF.

CDR3 bases: TGCGCCAGCCGACAGGGGAGGGGTGAAGCTTTCTTT. Amino acid sequence: CASRQGRGEAFF. V and J are TRBV5-1 and TRBJ1-1, with 8 bases identical to TRBD1. Germline-derived CDR1 and CDR2 are SGHRS and YFSETQ. The V gene end was trimmed by 7 bases and the J gene end by 7 bases; junction bases not matched to a gene: 6. The CDR3 loop spans 12 amino acids.

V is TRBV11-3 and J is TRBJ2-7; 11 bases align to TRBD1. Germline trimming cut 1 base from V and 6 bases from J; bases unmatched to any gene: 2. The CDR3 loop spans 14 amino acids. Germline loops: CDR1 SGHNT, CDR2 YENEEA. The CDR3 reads CASSLVGTGGEQYF. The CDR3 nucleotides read TGTGCCAGCAGCTTAGTGGGGACAGGGGGCGAGCAGTACTTC.

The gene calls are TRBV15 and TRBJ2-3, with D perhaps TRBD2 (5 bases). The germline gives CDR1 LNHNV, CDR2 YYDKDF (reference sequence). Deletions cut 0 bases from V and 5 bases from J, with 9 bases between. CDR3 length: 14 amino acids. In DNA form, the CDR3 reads TGTGCCACCAGCAGAGATAGGGCGGGAGATACGCAGTATTTT. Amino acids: CATSRDRAGDTQYF.

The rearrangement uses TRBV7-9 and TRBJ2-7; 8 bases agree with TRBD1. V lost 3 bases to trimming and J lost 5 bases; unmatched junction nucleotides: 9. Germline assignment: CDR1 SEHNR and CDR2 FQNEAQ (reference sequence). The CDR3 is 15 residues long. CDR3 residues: CASSFVPAGGDEQYF. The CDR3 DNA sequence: TGTGCCAGCAGCTTCGTTCCGGCAGGGGGCGACGAGCAGTACTTC.

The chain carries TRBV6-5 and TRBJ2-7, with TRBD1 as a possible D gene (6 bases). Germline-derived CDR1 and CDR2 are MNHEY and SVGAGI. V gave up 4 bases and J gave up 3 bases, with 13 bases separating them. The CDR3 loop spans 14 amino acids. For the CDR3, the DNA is TGTGCCAGCAGTTCCGGGGACAAGCGCTACGAGCAGTACTTC. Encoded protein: CASSSGDKRYEQYF.

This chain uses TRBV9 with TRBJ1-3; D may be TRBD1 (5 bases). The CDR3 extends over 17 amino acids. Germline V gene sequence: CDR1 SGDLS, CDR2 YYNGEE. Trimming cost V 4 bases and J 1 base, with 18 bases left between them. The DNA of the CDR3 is TGTGCCAGCAGCCACAATCGGGGGGAAGGTTCTGGAAACACCATATATTTT. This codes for CASSHNRGEGSGNTIYF. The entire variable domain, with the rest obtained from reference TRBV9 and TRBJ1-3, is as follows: DSGVTQTPKHLITATGQRVTLRCSPRSGDLSVYWYQQSLDQGLQFLIQYYNGEERAKGNILERFSAQQFPDLHSELNLSSLELGDSALYFCASSHNRGEGSGNTIYFGEGSWLTVV.

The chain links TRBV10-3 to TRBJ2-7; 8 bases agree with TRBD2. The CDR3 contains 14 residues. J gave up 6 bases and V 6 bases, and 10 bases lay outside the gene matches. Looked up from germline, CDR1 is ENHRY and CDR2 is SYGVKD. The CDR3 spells CAISAGGSSAEQYF. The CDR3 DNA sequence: TGTGCCATCAGCGCGGGAGGAAGTTCGGCCGAGCAGTACTTC.

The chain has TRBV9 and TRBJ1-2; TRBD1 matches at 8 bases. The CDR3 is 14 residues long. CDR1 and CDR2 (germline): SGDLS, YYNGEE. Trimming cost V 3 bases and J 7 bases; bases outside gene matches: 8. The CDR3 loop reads CASSAEGTGPGYTF. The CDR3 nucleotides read TGTGCCAGCAGCGCAGAGGGGACAGGCCCTGGCTACACCTTC.

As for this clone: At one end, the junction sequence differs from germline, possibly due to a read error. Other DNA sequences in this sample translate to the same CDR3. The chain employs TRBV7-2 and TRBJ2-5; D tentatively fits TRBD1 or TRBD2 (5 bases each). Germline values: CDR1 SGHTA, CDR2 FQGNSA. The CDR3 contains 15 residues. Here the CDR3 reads CASSLRGGSYETQYF. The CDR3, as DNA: TGCGCCAGCAGCTTACGGGGCGGATCCTATGAGACCCAGTACTTC.

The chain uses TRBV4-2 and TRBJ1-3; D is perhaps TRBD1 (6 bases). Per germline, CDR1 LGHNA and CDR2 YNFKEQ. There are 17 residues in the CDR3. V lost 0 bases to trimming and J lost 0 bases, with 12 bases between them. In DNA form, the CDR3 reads TGTGCCAGCAGCCAAGATCCAGGACAGTCCTCTGGAAACACCATATATTTT. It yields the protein CASSQDPGQSSGNTIYF.

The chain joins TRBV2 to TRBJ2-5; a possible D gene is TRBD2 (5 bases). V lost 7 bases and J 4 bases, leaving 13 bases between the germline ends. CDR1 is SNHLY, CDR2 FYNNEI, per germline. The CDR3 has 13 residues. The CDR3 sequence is CASTPASGETQYF. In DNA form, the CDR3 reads TGTGCCAGCACCCCCGCGAGCGGAGAGACCCAGTACTTC. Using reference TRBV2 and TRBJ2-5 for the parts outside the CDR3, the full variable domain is EPEVTQTPSHQVTQMGQEVILRCVPISNHLYFYWYRQILGQKVEFLVSFYNNEISEKSEIFDDQFSVERPDGSNFTLKIRSTKLEDSAMYFCASTPASGETQYFGPGTRLLVL.

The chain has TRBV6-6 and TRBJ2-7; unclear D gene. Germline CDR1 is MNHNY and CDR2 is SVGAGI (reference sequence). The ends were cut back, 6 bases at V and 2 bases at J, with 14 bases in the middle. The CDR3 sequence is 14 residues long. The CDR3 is CASSPGAATYEQYF. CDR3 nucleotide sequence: TGTGCCAGCAGCCCCGGTGCAGCTACCTACGAGCAGTACTTC.

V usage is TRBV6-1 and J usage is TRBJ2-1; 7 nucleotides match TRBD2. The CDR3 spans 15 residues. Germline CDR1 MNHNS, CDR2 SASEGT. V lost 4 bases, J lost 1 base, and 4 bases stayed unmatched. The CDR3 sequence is CASSVSGISYNEQFF. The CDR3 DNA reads TGTGCCAGCAGTGTGAGCGGGATTTCCTACAATGAGCAGTTCTTC.

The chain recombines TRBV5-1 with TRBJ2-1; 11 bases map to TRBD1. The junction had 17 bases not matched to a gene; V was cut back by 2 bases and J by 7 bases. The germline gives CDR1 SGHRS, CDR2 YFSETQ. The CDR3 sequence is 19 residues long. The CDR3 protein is CASSFFGQGAGGISNEQFF. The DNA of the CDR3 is TGCGCCAGCAGCTTTTTTGGACAGGGGGCGGGCGGGATTAGTAATGAGCAGTTCTTC.

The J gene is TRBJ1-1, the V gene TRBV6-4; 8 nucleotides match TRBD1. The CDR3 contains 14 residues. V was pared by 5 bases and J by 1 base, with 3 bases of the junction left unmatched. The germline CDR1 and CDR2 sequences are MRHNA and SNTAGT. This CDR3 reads CASSRQGRNTEAFF. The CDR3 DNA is TGTGCCAGCAGTCGACAGGGGCGGAACACTGAAGCTTTCTTT.

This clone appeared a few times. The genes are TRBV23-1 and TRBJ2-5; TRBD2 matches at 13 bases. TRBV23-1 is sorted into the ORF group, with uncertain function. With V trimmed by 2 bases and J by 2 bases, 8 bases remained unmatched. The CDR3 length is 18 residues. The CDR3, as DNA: TGCGCCAGCAGTCAAGCGACTAGCGGGGGGCTCCTACAAGAGACCCAGTACTTC. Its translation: CASSQATSGGLLQETQYF.

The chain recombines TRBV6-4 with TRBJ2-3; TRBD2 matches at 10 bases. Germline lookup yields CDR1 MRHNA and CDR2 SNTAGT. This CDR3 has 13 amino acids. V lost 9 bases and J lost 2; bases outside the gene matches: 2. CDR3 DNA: TGTGCCAGAGGACTAGCGGCCACAGATACGCAGTATTTT. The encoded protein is CARGLAATDTQYF.

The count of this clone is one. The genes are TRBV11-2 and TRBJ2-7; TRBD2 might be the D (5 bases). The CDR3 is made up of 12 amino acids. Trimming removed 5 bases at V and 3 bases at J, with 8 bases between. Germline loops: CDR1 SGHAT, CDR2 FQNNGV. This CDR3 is CASSLRVYEQYF. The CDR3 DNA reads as TGTGCCAGCAGCCTGAGGGTCTACGAGCAGTACTTC.

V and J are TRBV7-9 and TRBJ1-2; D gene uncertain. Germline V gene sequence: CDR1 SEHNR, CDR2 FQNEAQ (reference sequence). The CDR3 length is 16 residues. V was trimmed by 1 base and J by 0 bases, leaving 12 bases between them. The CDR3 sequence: CASSLETVLSNYGYTF. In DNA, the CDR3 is TGTGCCAGCAGCTTAGAAACAGTTTTATCTAACTATGGCTACACCTTC.

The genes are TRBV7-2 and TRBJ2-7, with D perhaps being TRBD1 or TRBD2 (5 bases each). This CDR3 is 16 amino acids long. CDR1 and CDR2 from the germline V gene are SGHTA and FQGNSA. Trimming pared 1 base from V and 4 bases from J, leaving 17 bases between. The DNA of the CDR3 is TGTGCCAGCAGCTTAGGAGGGGCAGGGCCCTTTTACGAGCAGTACTTC. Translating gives CASSLGGAGPFYEQYF.

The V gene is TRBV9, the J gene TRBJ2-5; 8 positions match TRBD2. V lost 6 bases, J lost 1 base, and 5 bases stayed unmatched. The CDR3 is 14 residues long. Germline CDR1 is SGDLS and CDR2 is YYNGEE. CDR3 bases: TGTGCCAGCAACCCGAGCGGGGGCCAAGAGACCCAGTACTTC. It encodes CASNPSGGQETQYF.

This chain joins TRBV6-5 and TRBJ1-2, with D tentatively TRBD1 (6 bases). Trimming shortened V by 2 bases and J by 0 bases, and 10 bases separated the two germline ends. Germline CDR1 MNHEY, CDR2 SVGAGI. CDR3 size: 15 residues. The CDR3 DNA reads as TGTGCCAGCAGTTACGCAGACAGGCCTAACTATGGCTACACCTTC. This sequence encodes CASSYADRPNYGYTF.

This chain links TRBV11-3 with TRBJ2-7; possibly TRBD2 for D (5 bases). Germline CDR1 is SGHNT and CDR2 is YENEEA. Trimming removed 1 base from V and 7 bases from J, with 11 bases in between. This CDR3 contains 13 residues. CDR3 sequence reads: CASSLVPGGEQYF. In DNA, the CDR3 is TGTGCCAGCAGCTTAGTACCAGGCGGGGAGCAGTACTTC. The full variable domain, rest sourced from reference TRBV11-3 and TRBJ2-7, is EAGVVQSPRYKIIEKKQPVAFWCNPISGHNTLYWYLQNLGQGPELLIRYENEEAVDDSQLPKDRFSAERLKGVDSTLKIQPAELGDSAVYLCASSLVPGGEQYFGPGTRLTVT.

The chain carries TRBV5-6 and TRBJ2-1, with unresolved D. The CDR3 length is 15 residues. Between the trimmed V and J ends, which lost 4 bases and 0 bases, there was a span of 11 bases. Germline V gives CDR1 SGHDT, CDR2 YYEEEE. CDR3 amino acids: CASSVTDNSYNEQFF. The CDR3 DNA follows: TGTGCCAGCAGCGTCACAGACAACTCCTACAATGAGCAGTTCTTC.

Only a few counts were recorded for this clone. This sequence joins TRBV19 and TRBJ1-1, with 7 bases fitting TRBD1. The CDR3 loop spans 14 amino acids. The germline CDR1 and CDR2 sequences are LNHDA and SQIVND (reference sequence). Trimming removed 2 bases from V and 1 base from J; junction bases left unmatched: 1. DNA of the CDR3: TGTGCCAGTAGTATAAAGGGGGCGAACACTGAAGCTTTCTTT. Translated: CASSIKGANTEAFF.

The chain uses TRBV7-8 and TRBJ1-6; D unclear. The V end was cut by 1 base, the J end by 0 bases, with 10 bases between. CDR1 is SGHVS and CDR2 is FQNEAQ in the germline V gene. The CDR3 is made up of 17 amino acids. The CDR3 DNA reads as TGTGCCAGCAGCTTAGTCCAACCAAGCTCCTATAATTCACCCCTCCACTTT. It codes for CASSLVQPSSYNSPLHF.